The clone carrying this T cell receptor beta chain has at least ten counts. Its target is unknown. TCRdb fed the multiplex PCR reads into MiXCR, producing one record per CDR3 protein. The sample has 85,000 to 130,000 distinct CDR3 sequences, around 20% seen once. The data were obtained in a study of breast tumors, draining lymph nodes, adjacent tissues. Overall study results and limits: Tumors had less TCR diversity than lymph nodes, more than nontumor tissue. Most tumor T cells seemingly derive from lymph node, then expand in tumor. Compared with basal-like, luminal-like tumors shared significantly more repertoire with nontumor tissue. Data only fit, rather than demonstrated, lymph node origin of most tumor T cells.

Breast cancer patients provided tissue from their axillary draining lymph nodes. The CDR3 is made up of 10 amino acids. Germline V lookup: CDR1 SNHLY, CDR2 FYNNEI. The germline V and J ends were trimmed by 8 bases and 5 bases, with 7 bases remaining between them. The sequence came from a female donor with breast cancer. Some clones in this sample may be carry-over from other donors' samples. The sample taken for sequencing was axillary lymph node tissue. This chain connects TRBV2 to TRBJ2-7; no reliable D call. The CDR3 nucleotides are TGTGCCAGCTGGGCAGACGAGCAGTACTTC. Encoded protein: CASWADEQYF.